This T cell receptor (beta chain) came from a study of shared T cell receptors in the human thymus. Libraries were prepared by immunoSEQ multiplex PCR; TCRdb keeps only in-frame clonotypes and omits some of them. Of approximately 660,000 clones detected, 70% to 90% appear once; the ten largest clones hold 0.0095% to 0.013%. This CDR3 region has 15 residues. Germline V gene lookup returns CDR1 LNHDA and CDR2 SQIVND (reference sequence). The V gene end was trimmed by 6 bases and the J gene end by 4 bases; junction bases not matched to a gene: 8. These data are also associated with another study on human thymus T cells. As that report states: It was from resections taken during corrective heart surgery that the thymus tissue came.

Sequencing was carried out using thymocytes. This TCR came from a boy younger than two with a congenital heart defect. The chain has TRBV19 and TRBJ1-5; the match to TRBD1 covers 8 bases. The CDR3 region is CASSSTTGENQPQHF. The CDR3 DNA follows: TGTGCCAGTAGCTCTACGACAGGGGAAAATCAGCCCCAGCATTTT.